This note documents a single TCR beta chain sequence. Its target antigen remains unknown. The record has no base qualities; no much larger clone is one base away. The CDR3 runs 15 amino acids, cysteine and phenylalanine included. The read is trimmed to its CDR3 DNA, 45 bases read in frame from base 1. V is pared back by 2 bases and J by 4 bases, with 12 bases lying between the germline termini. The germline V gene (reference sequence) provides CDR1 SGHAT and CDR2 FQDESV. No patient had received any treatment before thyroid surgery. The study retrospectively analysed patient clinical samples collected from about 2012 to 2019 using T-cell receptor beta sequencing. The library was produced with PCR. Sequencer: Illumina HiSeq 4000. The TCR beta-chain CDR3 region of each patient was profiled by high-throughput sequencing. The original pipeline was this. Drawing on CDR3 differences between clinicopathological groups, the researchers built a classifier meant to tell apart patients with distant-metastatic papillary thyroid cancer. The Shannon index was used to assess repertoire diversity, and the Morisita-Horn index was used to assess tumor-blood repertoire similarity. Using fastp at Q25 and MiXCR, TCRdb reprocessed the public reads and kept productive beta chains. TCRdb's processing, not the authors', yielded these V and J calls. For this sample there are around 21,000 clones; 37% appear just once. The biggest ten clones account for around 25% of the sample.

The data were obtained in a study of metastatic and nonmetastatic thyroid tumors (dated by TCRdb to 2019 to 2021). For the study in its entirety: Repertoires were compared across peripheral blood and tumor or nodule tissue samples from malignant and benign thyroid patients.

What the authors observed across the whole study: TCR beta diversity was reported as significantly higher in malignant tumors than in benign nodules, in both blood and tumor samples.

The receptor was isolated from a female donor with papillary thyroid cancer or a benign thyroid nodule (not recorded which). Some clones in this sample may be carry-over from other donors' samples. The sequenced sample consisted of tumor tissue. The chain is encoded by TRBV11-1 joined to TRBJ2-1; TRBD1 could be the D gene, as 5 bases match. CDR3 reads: CASSLRWGSYNEQFF. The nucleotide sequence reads TGTGCCAGCAGCTTAAGGTGGGGCAGTTACAATGAGCAGTTCTTC.